This T cell receptor (beta chain) came from a study of OX40 agonist ivuxolimab in advanced cancers. The V end lost 7 bases, the J end lost 14 bases, and 16 bases lay between the germline ends. The CDR3 totals 11 residues. Germline lookup yields CDR1 SEHNR and CDR2 FQNEAQ (reference sequence). Exclusion of a patient followed from autoimmune disease history or systemic immunosuppression. With baseline, cycle 4 day 1, and cycle 7 day 1 as timepoints, blood was sampled. Measured with immunoSEQ multiplex PCR; TCRdb has only the in-frame clones, and not every one. There are 96,000 or so clones in the sample; 84% occur only once, and 4.5% to 6% lies in the top ten.

The genes are TRBV7-9 and TRBJ2-3, with D hard to call. The source of this sequence is an adult with an advanced solid tumor such as melanoma, head and neck, liver or kidney cancer. Sequences were derived from CD4+ or CD8+ T cells sorted from blood, sampled in a trial of the OX40 agonist ivuxolimab. The CDR3 DNA follows: TGTGCCAGCACCACTGATGAAACTCCGTATTTT. Protein: CASTTDETPYF.